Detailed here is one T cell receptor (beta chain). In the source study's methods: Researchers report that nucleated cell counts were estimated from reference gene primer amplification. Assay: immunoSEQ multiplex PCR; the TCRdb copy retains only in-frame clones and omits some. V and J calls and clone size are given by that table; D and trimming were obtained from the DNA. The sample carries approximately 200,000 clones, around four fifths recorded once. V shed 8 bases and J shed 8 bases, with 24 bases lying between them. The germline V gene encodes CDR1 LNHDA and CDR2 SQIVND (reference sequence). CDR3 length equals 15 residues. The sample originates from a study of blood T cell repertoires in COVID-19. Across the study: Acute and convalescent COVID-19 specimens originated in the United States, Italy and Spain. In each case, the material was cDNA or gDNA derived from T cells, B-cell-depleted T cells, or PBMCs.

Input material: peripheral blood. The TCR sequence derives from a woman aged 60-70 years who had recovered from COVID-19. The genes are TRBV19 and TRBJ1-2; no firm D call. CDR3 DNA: TGTGCCAGTGACGGAGGCACCCGCAGTTTGGAAGGCTACACCTTC. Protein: CASDGGTRSLEGYTF.